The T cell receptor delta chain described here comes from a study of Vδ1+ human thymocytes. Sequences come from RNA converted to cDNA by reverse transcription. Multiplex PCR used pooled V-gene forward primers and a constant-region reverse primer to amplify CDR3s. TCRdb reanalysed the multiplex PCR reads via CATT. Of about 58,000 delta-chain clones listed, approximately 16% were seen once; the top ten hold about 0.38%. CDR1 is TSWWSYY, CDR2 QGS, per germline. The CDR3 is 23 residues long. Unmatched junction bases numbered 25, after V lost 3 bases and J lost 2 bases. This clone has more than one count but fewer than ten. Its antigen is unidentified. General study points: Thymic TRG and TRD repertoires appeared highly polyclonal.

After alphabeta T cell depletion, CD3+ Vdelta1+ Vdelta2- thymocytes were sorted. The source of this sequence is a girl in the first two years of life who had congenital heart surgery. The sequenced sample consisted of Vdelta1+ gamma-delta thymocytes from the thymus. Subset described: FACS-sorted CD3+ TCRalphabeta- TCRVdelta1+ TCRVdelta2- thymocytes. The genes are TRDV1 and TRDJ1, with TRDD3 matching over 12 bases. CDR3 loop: CALGESHIPYWGIPGGKTDKLIF. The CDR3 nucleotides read TGTGCTCTTGGGGAGTCTCATATCCCCTACTGGGGGATACCGGGGGGCAAAACCGATAAACTCATCTTT.